Given below is one TCR beta chain in context. With 5 bases removed from V and 1 base from J, the gap between germline ends came to 15 bases. Germline lookup yields CDR1 MNHEY and CDR2 SMNVEV (reference sequence). This CDR3 has 15 amino acids. The primer mix had 60 V beta and 13 J beta primers. The table came from immunoSEQ multiplex PCR; TCRdb's copy has only in-frame clones and leaves some out. The sample yields 75,000 to 100,000 clones, 75% to 85% seen once. The entry originates in a study of glioma-infiltrating T cells after dendritic cell vaccination. All glioblastoma patients lacked an isocitrate dehydrogenase mutation. Blood PBMC samples: pre-vaccination, two weeks post third vaccination, and at tumor progression.

This TCR came from a human donor with glioblastoma. The V call is TRBV27, the J call TRBJ2-7; a possible D gene is TRBD2 (5 bases). The specimen was blood, collected before dendritic cell vaccination. In DNA form, the CDR3 reads TGTGCCAGCAGTCTCTCTGGGAGAGGGTCCTACGAGCAGTACTTC. Encoded protein: CASSLSGRGSYEQYF.